This record looks at one TCR beta chain sequence and its context. What it binds is not known. Germline V gene data show CDR1 as SNHLY and CDR2 as FYNNEI. This CDR3 is 12 amino acids long. The J segment lost 3 bases and the V segment lost 9 bases, leaving 4 bases of the junction unmatched. This sample is part of a study of cytomegalovirus exposure and HLA in healthy donors. Study-wide background: The roughly 700 first-cohort repertoires and the approximately 130 validation repertoires shared the same platform, a later analysis reported. Study conclusions and caveats: The study put 150 to 200 TCR beta chains on its list as cytomegalovirus-associated. High sensitivity and specificity were reportedly achieved when the classifier diagnosed cytomegalovirus status.

TCRdb's copy holds only in-frame clones and misses some; the assay was immunoSEQ multiplex PCR. The data contain around 150,000 clones, about 89% of them seen just once; the ten biggest clones take up 0.6% to 0.8%. This TCR came from a man in his late teens or twenties in good health and CMV-seronegative. The rearrangement uses TRBV2 and TRBJ1-2; 7 bases align to TRBD1. Sequenced: PBMCs. This chain's CDR3 is CARRTGDYGYTF. CDR3 sequence (DNA): TGTGCCAGAAGAACAGGGGACTATGGCTACACCTTC. Full variable domain (outside the CDR3, taken from reference TRBV2 and TRBJ1-2): EPEVTQTPSHQVTQMGQEVILRCVPISNHLYFYWYRQILGQKVEFLVSFYNNEISEKSEIFDDQFSVERPDGSNFTLKIRSTKLEDSAMYFCARRTGDYGYTFGSGTRLTVV.